This T cell receptor beta chain was profiled in a study of CD8+CD57+ T cells in acquired aplastic anemia. This CDR3 region has 12 residues. Germline assignment: CDR1 LGHDT and CDR2 YNNKEL (reference sequence). V lost 0 bases and J 5 bases, leaving 4 bases between the germline ends. The template used for profiling TCR beta VDJ and CDR3 was genomic DNA. TCRdb fed the reads into MiXCR, producing one record per CDR3 protein. Of about 95,000 distinct CDR3 sequences in the sample, 55% to 70% were seen once. It was patients with CD8+CD57+ cell expansion by flow cytometry who were chosen for sequencing. J is TRBJ2-5 and V is TRBV3-1; D remains unclear. Material for sequencing was sorted CD4+, CD8+, or CD8+CD57+ T cells (not recorded which) from PBMCs. The source is a human donor with aplastic anemia. CDR3 DNA sequence: TGTGCCAGCAGCCAAGATCGGGAGACCCAGTACTTC. Translated, it gives CASSQDRETQYF.